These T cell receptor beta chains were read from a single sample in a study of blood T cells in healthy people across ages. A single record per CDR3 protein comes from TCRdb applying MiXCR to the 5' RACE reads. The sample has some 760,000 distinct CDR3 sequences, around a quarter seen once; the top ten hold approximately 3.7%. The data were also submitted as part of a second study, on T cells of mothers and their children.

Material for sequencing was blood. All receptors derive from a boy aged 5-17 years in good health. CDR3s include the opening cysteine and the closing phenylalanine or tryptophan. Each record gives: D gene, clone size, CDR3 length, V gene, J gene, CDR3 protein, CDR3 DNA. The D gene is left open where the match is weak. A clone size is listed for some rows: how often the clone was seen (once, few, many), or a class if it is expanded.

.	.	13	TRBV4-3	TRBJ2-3	CASSQSPTDTQYF	TGCGCCAGCAGCCAATCGCCGACAGATACGCAGTATTTT
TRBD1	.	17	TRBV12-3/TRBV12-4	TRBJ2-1	CASSPGAWDRYNGEQFF	TGTGCCAGCAGTCCAGGAGCATGGGACAGGTACAATGGTGAGCAGTTCTTC
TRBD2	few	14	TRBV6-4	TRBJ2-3	CASSDGLATDTQYF	TGTGCCAGCAGTGACGGACTAGCCACAGATACGCAGTATTTT
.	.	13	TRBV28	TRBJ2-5	CASSLFRGETQYF	TGTGCCAGCAGTTTATTTAGGGGTGAGACCCAGTACTTC
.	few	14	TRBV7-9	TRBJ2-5	CASSPTQGGETQYF	TGTGCCAGCAGCCCGACACAGGGTGGGGAGACCCAGTACTTC
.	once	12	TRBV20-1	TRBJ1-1	CSARDSLIEAFF	TGCAGTGCTAGAGACTCTCTGATCGAAGCTTTCTTT
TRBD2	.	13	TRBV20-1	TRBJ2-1	CSARGLVDNEQFF	TGCAGTGCTAGGGGACTAGTCGACAATGAGCAGTTCTTC
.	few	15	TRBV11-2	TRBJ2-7	CASSLESQGYYEQYF	TGTGCCAGCAGCTTAGAGTCGCAGGGCTACTACGAGCAGTACTTC
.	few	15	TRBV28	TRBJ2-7	CASRGGQLQFNEQYF	TGTGCCAGCAGGGGGGGACAGTTACAGTTCAACGAGCAGTACTTC
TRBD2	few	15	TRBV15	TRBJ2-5	CATSPLLAQEETQYF	TGTGCCACCAGCCCCCTACTAGCGCAGGAAGAGACCCAGTACTTC
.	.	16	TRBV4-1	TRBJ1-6	CASNQVPGADNSPLHF	TGCGCCAGCAACCAAGTTCCGGGGGCGGATAATTCACCCCTCCACTTT
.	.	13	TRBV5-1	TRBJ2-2	CASSKENTGELFF	TGCGCCAGCAGCAAAGAAAACACCGGGGAGCTGTTTTTT
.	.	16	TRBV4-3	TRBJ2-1	CASSQDGGASINEQFF	TGCGCCAGCAGCCAAGACGGAGGGGCATCTATTAATGAGCAGTTCTTC
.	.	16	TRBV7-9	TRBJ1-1	CASSQIQQEMNTEAFF	TGTGCCAGCAGCCAGATTCAACAGGAGATGAACACTGAAGCTTTCTTT
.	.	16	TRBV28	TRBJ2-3	CASSFLQAASTDTQYF	TGTGCCAGCAGTTTCCTTCAGGCGGCCAGCACAGATACGCAGTATTTT
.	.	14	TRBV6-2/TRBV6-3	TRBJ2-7	CASSPHQTSYEQYF	TGTGCCAGCAGCCCGCACCAGACTAGCTACGAGCAGTACTTC